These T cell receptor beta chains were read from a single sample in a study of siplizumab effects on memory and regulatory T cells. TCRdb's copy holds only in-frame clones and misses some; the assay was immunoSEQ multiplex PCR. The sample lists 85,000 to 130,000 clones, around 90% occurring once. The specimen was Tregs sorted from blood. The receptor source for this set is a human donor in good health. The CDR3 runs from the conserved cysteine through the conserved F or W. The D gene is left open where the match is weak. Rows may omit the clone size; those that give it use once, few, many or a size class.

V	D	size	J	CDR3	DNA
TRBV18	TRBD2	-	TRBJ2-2	CASSPLAGGNTGELFF	TGTGCCAGCTCACCCCTAGCGGGAGGAAACACCGGGGAGCTGTTTTTT
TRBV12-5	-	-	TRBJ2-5	CASGLARGTQYF	TGTGCTAGTGGTTTGGCTCGGGGGACCCAGTACTTC
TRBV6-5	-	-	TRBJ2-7	CASSVQGYEQYF	TGTGCCAGCAGTGTACAGGGCTACGAGCAGTACTTC
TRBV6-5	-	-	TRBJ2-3	CASSSVSDTQYF	TGTGCCAGCAGTTCAGTCTCAGATACGCAGTATTTT
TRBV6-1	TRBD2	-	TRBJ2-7	CASSDRTSGRKEQYF	TGTGCCAGCAGTGACCGGACTAGCGGGAGAAAAGAGCAGTACTTC
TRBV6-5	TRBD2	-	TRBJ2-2	CASSPGGGTGELFF	TGTGCCAGCAGTCCCGGGGGGGGCACCGGGGAGCTGTTTTTT
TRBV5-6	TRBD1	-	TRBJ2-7	CASTGINRDRVSYEQYF	TGTGCCAGCACGGGAATCAACCGGGACAGGGTCTCCTACGAGCAGTACTTC
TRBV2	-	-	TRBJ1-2	CASRGGAGPNYGYTF	TGTGCCAGCAGAGGAGGGGCAGGGCCCAACTATGGCTACACCTTC
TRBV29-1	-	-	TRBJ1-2	CSVNSGEGGYTF	TGCAGCGTCAATTCAGGGGAAGGAGGCTACACCTTC
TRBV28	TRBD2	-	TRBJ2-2	CASTRGLAGGFTGELFF	TGTGCCAGCACCCGGGGACTAGCGGGAGGATTTACCGGGGAGCTGTTTTTT
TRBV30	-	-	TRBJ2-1	CAWSVGLSTNNEQFF	TGTGCCTGGAGTGTAGGGCTATCTACCAACAATGAGCAGTTCTTC
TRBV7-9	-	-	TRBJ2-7	CASTSSGAYEQYF	TGTGCCAGCACCTCCTCAGGGGCCTACGAGCAGTACTTC
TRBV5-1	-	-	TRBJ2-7	CASSFGRALAYEQYF	TGCGCCAGCAGCTTTGGTCGGGCCTTAGCCTACGAGCAGTACTTC
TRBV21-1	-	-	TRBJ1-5	CASSEGENQPQHF	TGTGCCAGCAGCGAAGGGGAGAATCAGCCCCAGCATTTT
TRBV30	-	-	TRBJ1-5	CAWSVTDSSNQPQHF	TGTGCCTGGAGTGTAACGGACAGCAGCAATCAGCCCCAGCATTTT
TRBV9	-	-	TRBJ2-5	CASSSRTSQETQYF	TGTGCCAGCAGCTCTCGGACGTCTCAAGAGACCCAGTACTTC
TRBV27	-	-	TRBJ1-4	CASSLSHGPPNEKLFF	TGTGCCAGCAGTTTATCCCATGGGCCCCCTAATGAAAAACTGTTTTTT
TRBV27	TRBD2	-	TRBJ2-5	CASSPYRGEFETQYF	TGTGCCAGCAGTCCCTATCGGGGGGAGTTTGAGACCCAGTACTTC
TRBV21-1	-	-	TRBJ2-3	CASSIGGRQGADTQYF	TGTGCCAGCAGCATAGGGGGGAGACAGGGCGCAGATACGCAGTATTTT
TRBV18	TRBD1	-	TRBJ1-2	CASSPLTGGDGYTF	TGTGCCAGCTCACCATTGACAGGGGGCGATGGCTACACCTTC
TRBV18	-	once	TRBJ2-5	CASSRAGETQYF	TGTGCCAGCTCACGGGCAGGGGAGACCCAGTACTTC
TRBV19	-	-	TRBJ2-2	CASRQGRQTGELFF	TGTGCCAGTAGACAAGGGAGACAGACCGGGGAGCTGTTTTTT
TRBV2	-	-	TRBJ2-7	CASNGQTYYEQYF	TGTGCCAGCAATGGACAGACGTACTACGAGCAGTACTTC
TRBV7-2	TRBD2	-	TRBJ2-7	CASSLDGLATYEQYF	TGTGCCAGCAGCTTAGATGGACTAGCAACCTACGAGCAGTACTTC
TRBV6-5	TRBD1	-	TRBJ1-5	CASSPGQGRKPQHF	TGTGCCAGCAGCCCGGGACAGGGGCGTAAGCCCCAGCATTTT
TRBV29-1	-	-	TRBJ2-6	CSVEQTGANVLTF	TGCAGCGTTGAACAGACTGGGGCCAACGTCCTGACTTTC
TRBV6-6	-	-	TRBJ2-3	CASRTTFPRSTDTQYF	TGTGCCAGCAGAACCACTTTCCCGAGAAGCACAGATACGCAGTATTTT
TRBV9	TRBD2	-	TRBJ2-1	CASSVGGGRYNEQFF	TGTGCCAGCAGCGTAGGCGGGGGGCGGTACAATGAGCAGTTCTTC
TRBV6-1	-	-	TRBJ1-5	CASSDGYSNQPQHF	TGTGCCAGCAGTGACGGGTATAGCAATCAGCCCCAGCATTTT
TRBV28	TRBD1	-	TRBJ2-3	CASSLTGTETDTQYF	TGTGCCAGCAGTTTGACCGGGACAGAGACAGATACGCAGTATTTT
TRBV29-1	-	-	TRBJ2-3	CSVRSDSGTDTQYF	TGCAGCGTTCGATCGGATAGCGGCACAGATACGCAGTATTTT
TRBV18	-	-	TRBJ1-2	CASSEDLFYGYTF	TGTGCCAGCTCCGAAGATCTATTCTATGGCTACACCTTC
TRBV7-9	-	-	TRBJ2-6	CASSLAGANVLTF	TGTGCCAGCAGCTTAGCTGGGGCCAACGTCCTGACTTTC
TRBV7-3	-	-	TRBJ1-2	CASSLGATNYGYTF	TGTGCCAGCAGCTTAGGGGCAACTAACTATGGCTACACCTTC
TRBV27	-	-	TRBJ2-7	CASRLDRLAYEQYF	TGTGCCAGCAGACTGGACAGACTAGCCTACGAGCAGTACTTC
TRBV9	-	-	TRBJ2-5	CASSVGILRDSVRETQYF	TGTGCCAGCAGCGTAGGAATTCTCCGGGACTCCGTCCGGGAGACCCAGTACTTC
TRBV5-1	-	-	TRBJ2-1	CASSLARGLPSYEQFF	TGCGCCAGCAGCTTGGCGCGGGGGCTGCCTAGTTATGAGCAGTTCTTC
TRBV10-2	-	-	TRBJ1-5	CASSVSGGNQPQHF	TGCGCCAGCAGTGTGTCGGGAGGCAATCAGCCCCAGCATTTT
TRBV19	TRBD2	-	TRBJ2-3	CASSIGLAGGTDTQYF	TGTGCCAGTAGTATCGGTCTAGCGGGGGGCACAGATACGCAGTATTTT
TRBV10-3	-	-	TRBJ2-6	CAISDLGAGANVLTF	TGTGCCATCAGTGATCTGGGGGCTGGGGCCAACGTCCTGACTTTC
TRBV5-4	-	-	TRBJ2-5	CASSSQGRRETQYF	TGTGCCAGCAGCTCCCAGGGGAGGCGAGAGACCCAGTACTTC
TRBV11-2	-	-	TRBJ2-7	CASSLRSYEQYF	TGTGCCAGCAGCTTACGTTCCTACGAGCAGTACTTC
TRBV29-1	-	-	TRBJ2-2	CSVMVSGKNTGELFF	TGCAGCGTTATGGTATCGGGGAAGAACACCGGGGAGCTGTTTTTT
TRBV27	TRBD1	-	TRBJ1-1	CASTLGQLWTEAFF	TGTGCCAGCACCCTGGGACAGCTTTGGACTGAAGCTTTCTTT
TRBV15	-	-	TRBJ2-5	CATSTGRTQYF	TGTGCCACCAGCACTGGACGGACCCAGTACTTC
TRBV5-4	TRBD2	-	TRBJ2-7	CASSGGGGPAGGEQYF	TGTGCCAGCAGCGGGGGGGGAGGGCCAGCGGGAGGCGAGCAGTACTTC